The 32 T cell receptor beta chains below come from one sample, sequenced in a study of T cell changes during pregnancy in multiple sclerosis. TCRdb's copy holds only in-frame clones and misses some; the assay was immunoSEQ multiplex PCR. Of 45,000 to 70,000 clones detected, about 90% appear once; the ten largest clones hold nearly 0.2%. The material sequenced was CD4+ T cells from peripheral blood mononuclear cells, taken in the second trimester of pregnancy. These receptors originate from a female donor with multiple sclerosis, enrolled in a pregnancy study.

This clone was seen a single time. The V gene is TRBV5-4, the J gene TRBJ2-1; TRBD2 matches at 7 bases. Germline V gene sequence: CDR1 SGHNT, CDR2 YYREEE (reference sequence). Germline trimming cut 0 bases from V and 7 bases from J; bases unmatched to any gene: 10. CDR3 size: 16 residues. CDR3 nucleotide sequence: TGTGCCAGCAGCTTGGGATCGGCGGGAGTGTATAATGAGCAGTTCTTC. Protein: CASSLGSAGVYNEQFF. Drawing the rest from reference TRBV5-4 and TRBJ2-1, the complete variable domain is ETGVTQSPTHLIKTRGQQVTLRCSSQSGHNTVSWYQQALGQGPQFIFQYYREEENGRGNFPPRFSGLQFPNYSSELNVNALELDDSALYLCASSLGSAGVYNEQFFGPGTRLTVL.

This clone was seen only once. The genes are TRBV28 and TRBJ2-7; 7 positions match TRBD1. CDR1 is MDHEN and CDR2 is SYDVKM in the germline V gene. V gave up 2 bases and J gave up 4 bases; unmatched junction bases: 5. This CDR3 has 14 residues. The CDR3 DNA reads TGTGCCAGCAGTTTACCCGGGACAGCTTACGAGCAGTACTTC. Encoded protein: CASSLPGTAYEQYF.

This chain links TRBV30 with TRBJ1-6; TRBD1 agrees at 10 bases. Germline values: CDR1 GTSNPN, CDR2 SVGIG (reference sequence). J gave up 13 bases and V 3 bases, and 3 bases lay outside the gene matches. The CDR3 covers 12 residues. CDR3 coding DNA: TGTGCCTGGAGGGGACAGGGGCCCCCCCTCCACTTT. Amino acids: CAWRGQGPPLHF.

The chain employs TRBV5-4 and TRBJ2-6; TRBD1 agrees at 7 bases. The CDR3 is 18 amino acids. V lost 1 base and J lost 1; bases outside the gene matches: 8. Germline CDR1 SGHNT, CDR2 YYREEE (reference sequence). CDR3: CASSLPRTGLSGANVLTF. The CDR3 bases are TGTGCCAGCAGCTTGCCCAGGACAGGCTTGTCTGGGGCCAACGTCCTGACTTTC.

The chain employs TRBV5-4 and TRBJ2-7; D is undetermined. This CDR3 region has 13 residues. V was cut by 4 bases and J by 6 bases, with 14 bases left in between. Germline V gene data show CDR1 as SGHNT and CDR2 as YYREEE (reference sequence). DNA for the CDR3: TGTGCCAGCAGCCCCCCGGGTCCTGGCGAGCAGTACTTC. Its translation is CASSPPGPGEQYF.

The chain employs TRBV19 and TRBJ2-1, with D perhaps matching TRBD1 (5 bases). The V end lost 5 bases, the J end lost 3 bases, and 11 bases lay between the germline ends. Germline CDR1 is LNHDA and CDR2 is SQIVND (reference sequence). This CDR3 region has 14 residues. Here the CDR3 DNA reads TGTGCCAGTAGTTCGACAGCCTACTACAATGAGCAGTTCTTC. Its translation: CASSSTAYYNEQFF.

The genes are TRBV5-8 and TRBJ1-5; D perhaps matches TRBD1 (5 bases). V lost 2 bases, J lost 4 bases, and 7 bases lay in between. CDR3 length: 13 residues. Germline CDR1 and CDR2: SGHTS and YDEGEE. The DNA for the CDR3 is TGTGCCAGCAGCTTCAGGGAAAATCAGCCCCAGCATTTT. This encodes CASSFRENQPQHF.

The chain combines TRBV11-2 with TRBJ2-5, with D possibly being TRBD2 (6 bases). The CDR3 length is 19 residues. Germline V gene data show CDR1 as SGHAT and CDR2 as FQNNGV. Trimming left V 1 base short and J 4 bases short, with 25 bases between. The CDR3 loop is CASSLGTGLRGWVGETQYF. The CDR3 coding sequence is TGTGCCAGCAGCTTAGGGACGGGCTTACGGGGGTGGGTGGGAGAGACCCAGTACTTC.

In this sample, this clone turned up a few times. The chain carries TRBV29-1 and TRBJ1-6; no definite D call. Germline CDR1 reads SQVTM; CDR2 reads ANQGSEA. Trimming left V 6 bases short and J 9 bases short, with 15 bases between. The CDR3 is 13 residues long. CDR3 DNA sequence: TGCAGCGTCGGGATTGGTACCGGTTCACCCCTCCACTTT. It translates to CSVGIGTGSPLHF.

V gene TRBV5-1 combines with J gene TRBJ2-2; D is unclear. V was cut by 0 bases and J by 5 bases, with 11 bases left in between. The CDR3 length is 15 residues. Per germline, CDR1 SGHRS and CDR2 YFSETQ. The CDR3 here is CASSLGLVMTGELFF. CDR3 coding DNA: TGCGCCAGCAGCTTGGGCCTAGTCATGACCGGGGAGCTGTTTTTT.

The chain couples TRBV5-8 to TRBJ1-3, with 8 bases identical to TRBD1. J gave up 0 bases and V 5 bases, and 7 bases lay outside the gene matches. CDR1 is SGHTS and CDR2 is YDEGEE in the germline V gene. The CDR3 consists of 16 residues. In DNA, the CDR3 is TGTGCCAGCAGAACGACAGGGGACCCCTCTGGAAACACCATATATTTT. Translation: CASRTTGDPSGNTIYF.

This chain uses TRBV6-5 with TRBJ1-1; TRBD1 matches 12 bases. From germline, CDR1 is MNHEY and CDR2 SVGAGI. V lost 4 bases and J lost 7; bases outside the gene matches: 10. The CDR3 extends over 16 amino acids. The CDR3 spells CASSSSGTGGAGEAFF. The CDR3 coding sequence is TGTGCCAGCAGTTCCTCCGGGACAGGGGGCGCGGGTGAAGCTTTCTTT.

V is TRBV5-1 and J is TRBJ1-6, with 10 bases that match TRBD1. The V gene end was trimmed by 4 bases and the J gene end by 7 bases; junction bases not matched to a gene: 11. This CDR3 spans 17 amino acids. CDR1 is SGHRS and CDR2 is YFSETQ in the germline V gene. The CDR3 loop is CASSRGTGDGKNSPLHF. The CDR3 DNA follows: TGCGCCAGCAGCCGAGGGACAGGGGACGGGAAGAATTCACCCCTCCACTTT.

CDR3 sequence reads: CASSNRGAPLHF. CDR3 nucleotides: TGTGCCAGCTCTAATCGGGGTGCTCCCCTCCACTTT. This rearrangement joins TRBV6-5 to TRBJ1-6; the D is unclear. The V end was cut by 8 bases, the J end by 13 bases, with 15 bases between. There are 12 residues in the CDR3. Germline CDR1 and CDR2: MNHEY and SVGAGI.

The V and J genes are TRBV6-5 and TRBJ1-2; weak D call: TRBD1 (6 bases). This CDR3 is 14 amino acids long. The ends were cut back, 0 bases at V and 8 bases at J, with 13 bases in the middle. Germline V gives CDR1 MNHEY, CDR2 SVGAGI. The CDR3 bases are TGTGCCAGCAGTTACTCGCCCCTCAGGGGAGGCTACACCTTC. Amino acid sequence: CASSYSPLRGGYTF.

This chain links TRBV7-3 with TRBJ2-7, with D possibly TRBD2 on 6 matching bases. The V and J ends lost 5 bases and 0 bases respectively, with 8 bases between them. Germline CDR1 and CDR2: SGHTA and FQGTGA. This CDR3 spans 13 amino acids. CDR3 nucleotides: TGTGCCAGCAGCGAAGCGGGCTCCTACGAGCAGTACTTC. Protein product: CASSEAGSYEQYF.

The chain has TRBV9 and TRBJ2-6; the D gene is possibly TRBD2 (7 bases). Trimming cost V 1 base and J 1 base, with 12 bases left between them. This CDR3 has 17 amino acids. The germline V gene has CDR1 SGDLS and CDR2 YYNGEE. The CDR3: CASSVRGGASGANVLTF. DNA of the CDR3: TGTGCCAGCAGCGTAAGAGGGGGGGCTTCTGGGGCCAACGTCCTGACTTTC.

The rearrangement uses TRBV30 and TRBJ1-4; 8 bases align to TRBD1. Germline V CDR1 and CDR2: GTSNPN, SVGIG (reference sequence). This CDR3 has 14 amino acids. The DNA for the CDR3 is TGTGCGGGATCTCAGGGGGCGGGTAATGAAAAACTGTTTTTT. It specifies CAGSQGAGNEKLFF.

The chain links TRBV15 to TRBJ1-3; 8 bases fit TRBD1. CDR1 LNHNV and CDR2 YYDKDF come from the germline V gene (reference sequence). Trimming cost V 0 bases and J 0 bases; bases outside gene matches: 1. The CDR3 sequence is 16 residues long. CDR3 in amino acids: CATSRETGVSGNTIYF. The CDR3 nucleotides read TGTGCCACCAGCAGAGAGACAGGGGTCTCTGGAAACACCATATATTTT.

The V gene is TRBV27, the J gene TRBJ2-1; no firm D call. Per germline, CDR1 MNHEY and CDR2 SMNVEV (reference sequence). The germline V and J ends were trimmed by 5 bases and 4 bases, with 6 bases remaining between them. The CDR3 has 12 amino acids. The CDR3 nucleotides read TGTGCCAGCAGTGGCCAGTACAATGAGCAGTTCTTC. Protein sequence: CASSGQYNEQFF.

This clone was observed a handful of times. The rearrangement uses TRBV19 and TRBJ1-6; D call uncertain. The CDR3 is made up of 12 amino acids. V was trimmed by 4 bases and J by 7 bases, leaving 5 bases between them. Germline lookup yields CDR1 LNHDA and CDR2 SQIVND (reference sequence). CDR3: CASSKENSPLHF. The CDR3 DNA follows: TGTGCCAGTAGTAAGGAGAATTCACCCCTCCACTTT. The full variable domain, completed using reference TRBV19 and TRBJ1-6, is DGGITQSPKYLFRKEGQNVTLSCEQNLNHDAMYWYRQDPGQGLRLIYYSQIVNDFQKGDIAEGYSVSREKKESFPLTVTSAQKNPTAFYLCASSKENSPLHFGNGTRLTVT.

CDR3 coding DNA: TGTGCCAGCAGTGCCTTTACGGGGGATGAAAAACTGTTTTTT. As protein: CASSAFTGDEKLFF. The V and J genes are TRBV2 and TRBJ1-4; a weak D match, TRBD1 (5 bases). Germline loops: CDR1 SNHLY, CDR2 FYNNEI. This CDR3 is built from 14 residues. V lost 4 bases and J 6 bases, leaving 12 bases between the germline ends.

The chain is built from TRBV4-1 and TRBJ2-7; D is unclear. Per the germline V gene, CDR1 is MGHRA and CDR2 is YSYEKL. The germline V and J ends were trimmed by 2 bases and 1 base, with 12 bases remaining between them. This CDR3 is built from 15 residues. The CDR3 sequence: CASSQIDSLSYEQYF. As DNA, the CDR3 is TGCGCCAGCAGCCAAATTGACTCGCTATCCTACGAGCAGTACTTC.

The V call is TRBV28, the J call TRBJ2-7; 10 bases agree with TRBD1. In germline, CDR1 is MDHEN, CDR2 SYDVKM. The CDR3 contains 16 residues. Trimming cost V 4 bases and J 4 bases; bases outside gene matches: 10. The CDR3 reads CASSSTLGQGVYEQYF. Written as DNA, the CDR3 is TGTGCCAGCAGTTCCACCCTAGGACAGGGGGTATACGAGCAGTACTTC. Looking up the rest from reference TRBV28 and TRBJ2-7 gives the full variable domain: DVKVTQSSRYLVKRTGEKVFLECVQDMDHENMFWYRQDPGLGLRLIYFSYDVKMKEKGDIPEGYSVSREKKERFSLILESASTNQTSMYLCASSSTLGQGVYEQYFGPGTRLTVT.

The rearrangement links TRBV5-1 to TRBJ2-2, with TRBD2 matching 7 bases. Looked up from germline, CDR1 is SGHRS and CDR2 is YFSETQ. The CDR3 has 16 residues. Germline trimming cut 4 bases from V and 1 base from J; bases unmatched to any gene: 7. The DNA of the CDR3 is TGCGCCAGCAGCCCGACTAGCATGGGGAACACCGGGGAGCTGTTTTTT. This translates into CASSPTSMGNTGELFF.

J is TRBJ2-5 and V is TRBV9; tentative D call: TRBD2 (5 bases). CDR3 length: 12 residues. V was cut by 3 bases and J by 2 bases, with 5 bases left in between. Germline-derived CDR1 and CDR2 are SGDLS and YYNGEE. CDR3 residues: CASSAGQETQYF. CDR3 sequence (DNA): TGTGCCAGCAGCGCGGGACAAGAGACCCAGTACTTC.

V gene TRBV23-1 combines with J gene TRBJ2-1; TRBD1 might be the D (8 bases). TRBV23-1 is filed as an ORF, its function uncertain. This CDR3 has 16 amino acids. Trimming removed 8 bases from V and 4 bases from J, with 21 bases in between. The CDR3 region has the DNA TGCGCCAGCTTCCCTAGCGGACAGGGACTATACAATGAGCAGTTCTTC. Amino acid sequence: CASFPSGQGLYNEQFF.

Note on this clone: Other DNA variants within this sample encode the same CDR3. The chain couples TRBV6-1 to TRBJ1-5, with D possibly matching TRBD1 (5 bases). Per germline, CDR1 MNHNS and CDR2 SASEGT. This CDR3 has 14 residues. V was clipped by 1 base and J by 5 bases, with 9 bases between them. This CDR3 is CASSEGGGDQPQHF. The DNA for the CDR3 is TGTGCCAGCAGTGAAGGGGGGGGAGATCAGCCCCAGCATTTT.

The V and J genes are TRBV18 and TRBJ1-2, with D possibly being TRBD1 (6 bases). This CDR3 is built from 18 residues. Germline CDR1 and CDR2: KGHSH and LQKENI. V lost 2 bases, J lost 3 bases, and 22 bases lay in between. In nucleotides, the CDR3 is TGTGCCAGCTCACCATTGGGGACACCCCCCATACGGGACTATGGCTACACCTTC. Protein product: CASSPLGTPPIRDYGYTF.

The gene calls are TRBV19 and TRBJ2-7; 13 bases map to TRBD2. The CDR3 length is 16 residues. V shed 3 bases, J shed 2 bases, and the junction held 4 bases outside the gene matches. Germline lookup yields CDR1 LNHDA and CDR2 SQIVND (reference sequence). CDR3 nucleotides: TGTGCCAGTAGTATCTCTACTAGCGGGGGGGCCTACGAGCAGTACTTC. Translating gives CASSISTSGGAYEQYF.

The chain recombines TRBV2 with TRBJ1-2, with a tentative D call TRBD1 (5 bases). The V gene's germline CDR1 is SNHLY and CDR2 FYNNEI. The CDR3 length is 14 residues. Trimming pared 8 bases from V and 3 bases from J, leaving 16 bases between. CDR3 sequence (DNA): TGTGCCAGCCGGGGGGGGATCGGATACTATGGCTACACCTTC. The encoded protein is CASRGGIGYYGYTF. Based on the CDR3 plus reference TRBV2 and TRBJ1-2, the full variable domain is EPEVTQTPSHQVTQMGQEVILRCVPISNHLYFYWYRQILGQKVEFLVSFYNNEISEKSEIFDDQFSVERPDGSNFTLKIRSTKLEDSAMYFCASRGGIGYYGYTFGSGTRLTVV.

This clone was detected only once. CDR3 protein: CASSPRGGGNEKLFF. The CDR3 nucleotides read TGCGCCAGCAGCCCCAGGGGAGGGGGAAATGAAAAACTGTTTTTT. V gene TRBV5-1 combines with J gene TRBJ1-4; D is perhaps TRBD1 (6 bases). Germline V gives CDR1 SGHRS, CDR2 YFSETQ. The CDR3 covers 15 residues. V gave up 4 bases and J gave up 5 bases, with 15 bases separating them.